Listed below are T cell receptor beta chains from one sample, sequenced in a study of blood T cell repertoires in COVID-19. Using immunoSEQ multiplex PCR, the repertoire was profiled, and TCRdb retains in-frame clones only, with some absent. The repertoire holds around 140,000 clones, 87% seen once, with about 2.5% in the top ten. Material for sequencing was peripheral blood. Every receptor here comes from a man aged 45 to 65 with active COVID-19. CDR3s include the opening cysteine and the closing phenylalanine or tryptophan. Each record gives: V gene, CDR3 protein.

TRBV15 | CATSRDRDNDEKLFF
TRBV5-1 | CASSMRDRGAEAFF
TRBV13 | CASRLAGGRETQYF
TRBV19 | CASRAIRGSQLANYGYTF
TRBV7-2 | CASSLQGYQPQHF
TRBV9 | CASSPGTARYEQYF
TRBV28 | CASSLAGETDTQYF
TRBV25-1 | CASTPGGSYNSPLHF
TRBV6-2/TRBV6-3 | CASSYAAELNTGELFF
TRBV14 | CASSQVRIGGRTYEQYF
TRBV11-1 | CASSLDDRPNSPLHF
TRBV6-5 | CASKTPGTGEQYF
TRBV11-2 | CASSRGTGSYNEQFF
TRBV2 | CASGGDWRNSPLHF
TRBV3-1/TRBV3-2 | CASSPTLTGTGNTIYF
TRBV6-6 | CASSYEETQYF
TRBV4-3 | CASSQRAGLTYNEQFF
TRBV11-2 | CASSLEISGGYYEQYF
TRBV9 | CASSVYTGGEAFF
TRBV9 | CASSVSGSSYNEQFF
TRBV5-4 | CASSLGTRHTDTQYF
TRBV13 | CASSKLSGEGTIRRPYEQYF
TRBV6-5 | CASSSPTGNGYTF
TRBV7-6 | CASSIRGGEETQYF
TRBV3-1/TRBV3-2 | CASSHVVGQGDEKLFF
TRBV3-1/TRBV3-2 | CASSLGGAAASYEQYF
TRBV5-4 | CASSLQMNTEAFF
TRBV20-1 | CSASWGPPGNTIYF
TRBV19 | CASSMEGISTGRQPQHF
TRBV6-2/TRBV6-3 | CASSYFSREDEQYF
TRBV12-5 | CAEGGLASHNEQFF
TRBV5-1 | CASSLAFGQVATNEKLFF
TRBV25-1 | CASSEGGHYEQYF
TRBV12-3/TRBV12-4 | CASSLASGYEQYF
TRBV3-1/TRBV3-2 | CASSQAQGAYNEQFF
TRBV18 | CASSPQETGTNTEAFF
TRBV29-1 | CSVEDLGQSETQYF
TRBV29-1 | CSVGTDYEQYF
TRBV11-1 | CASSLRPTLYEQYF
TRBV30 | CAWSLQGSYEQYF
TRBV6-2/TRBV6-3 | CASSWAGGSEAEAFF
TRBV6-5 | CASRSGGLSGNTIYF
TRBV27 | CASTRTGNSNYGYTF
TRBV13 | CASSLDRGLAYEQYF
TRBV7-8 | CASSSTSAGELFF
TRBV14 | CASSQDRNTEAFF
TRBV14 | CASSQGHGQPQHF
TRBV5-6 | CASRSEGRDTDTQYF
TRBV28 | CASSTTGTGKSGNTIYF
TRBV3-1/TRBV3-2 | CASSLRQGWNYGYTF
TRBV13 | CASSLLGGAVDTQYF
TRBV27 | CASRRLGGDTGELFF
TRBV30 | CAWSVRPPNTEAFF
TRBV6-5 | CASLEGTEAFF
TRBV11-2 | CASSLFGGREKLFF
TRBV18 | CASSPPQGQQNIQYF
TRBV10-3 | CAISSTSTDTQYF